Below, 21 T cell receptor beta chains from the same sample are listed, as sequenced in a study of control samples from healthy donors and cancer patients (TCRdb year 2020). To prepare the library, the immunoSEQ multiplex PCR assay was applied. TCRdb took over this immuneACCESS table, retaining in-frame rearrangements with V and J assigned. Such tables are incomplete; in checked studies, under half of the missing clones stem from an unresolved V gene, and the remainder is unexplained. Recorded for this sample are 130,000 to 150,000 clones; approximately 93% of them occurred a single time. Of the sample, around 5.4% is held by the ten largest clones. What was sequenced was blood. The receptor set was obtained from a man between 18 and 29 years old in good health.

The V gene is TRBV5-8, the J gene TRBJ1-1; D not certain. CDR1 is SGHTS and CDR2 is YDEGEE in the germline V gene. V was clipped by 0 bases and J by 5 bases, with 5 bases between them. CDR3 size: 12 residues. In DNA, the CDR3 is TGTGCCAGCAGCTTGGTGGTTACTGAAGCTTTCTTT. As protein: CASSLVVTEAFF.

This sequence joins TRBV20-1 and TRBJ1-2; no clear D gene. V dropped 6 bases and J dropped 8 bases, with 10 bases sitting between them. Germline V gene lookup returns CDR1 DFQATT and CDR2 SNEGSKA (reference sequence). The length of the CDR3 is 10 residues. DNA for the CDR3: TGCAGTGCCCCAATAGGGGGCTACACCTTC. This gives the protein CSAPIGGYTF.

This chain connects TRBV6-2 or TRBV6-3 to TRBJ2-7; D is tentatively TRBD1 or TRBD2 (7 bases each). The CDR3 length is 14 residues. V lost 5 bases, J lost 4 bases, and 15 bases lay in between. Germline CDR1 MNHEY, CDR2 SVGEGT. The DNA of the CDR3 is TGTGCCAGCAGTAGACGACAGGGAGGGTACGAGCAGTACTTC. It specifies CASSRRQGGYEQYF.

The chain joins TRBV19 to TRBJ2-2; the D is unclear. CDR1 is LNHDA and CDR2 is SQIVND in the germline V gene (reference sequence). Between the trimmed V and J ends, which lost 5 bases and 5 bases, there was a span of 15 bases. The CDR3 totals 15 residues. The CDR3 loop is CASSPGVGMTGELFF. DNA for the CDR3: TGTGCCAGTAGTCCAGGAGTGGGGATGACCGGGGAGCTGTTTTTT. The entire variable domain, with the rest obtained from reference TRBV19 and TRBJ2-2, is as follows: DGGITQSPKYLFRKEGQNVTLSCEQNLNHDAMYWYRQDPGQGLRLIYYSQIVNDFQKGDIAEGYSVSREKKESFPLTVTSAQKNPTAFYLCASSPGVGMTGELFFGEGSRLTVL.

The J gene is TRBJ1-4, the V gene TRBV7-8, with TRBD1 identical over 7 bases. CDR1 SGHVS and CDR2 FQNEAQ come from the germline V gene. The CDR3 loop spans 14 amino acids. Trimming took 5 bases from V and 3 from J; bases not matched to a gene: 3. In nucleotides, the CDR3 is TGTGCCAGCAGCCCTGGGACAGCTAATGAAAAACTGTTTTTT. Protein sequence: CASSPGTANEKLFF. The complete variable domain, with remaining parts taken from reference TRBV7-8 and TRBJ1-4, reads GAGVSQSPRYKVAKRGQDVALRCDPISGHVSLFWYQQALGQGPEFLTYFQNEAQLDKSGLPSDRFFAERPEGSVSTLKIQRTQQEDSAVYLCASSPGTANEKLFFGSGTQLSVL.

CDR3 nucleotide sequence: TGTGCCTGGACCCGTCAGGGGACTAGGAATGGCTACACCTTC. Amino acid sequence: CAWTRQGTRNGYTF. The rearrangement uses TRBV30 and TRBJ1-2; possible D gene TRBD1, 6 bases. In germline, CDR1 is GTSNPN, CDR2 SVGIG (reference sequence). This CDR3 has 14 amino acids. V was shortened by 4 bases and J by 6 bases, with 18 bases between the two germline ends. Combining the CDR3 with reference TRBV30 and TRBJ1-2 gives the whole variable domain SQTIHQWPATLVQPVGSPLSLECTVEGTSNPNLYWYRQAAGRGLQLLFYSVGIGQISSEVPQNLSASRPQDRQFILSSKKLLLSDSGFYLCAWTRQGTRNGYTFGSGTRLTVV.

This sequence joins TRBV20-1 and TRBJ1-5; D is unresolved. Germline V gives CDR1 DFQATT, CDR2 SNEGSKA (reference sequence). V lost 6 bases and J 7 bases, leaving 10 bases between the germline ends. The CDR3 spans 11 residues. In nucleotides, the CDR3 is TGCAGTGCCCCCGAGGGACAGCCCCAGCATTTT. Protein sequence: CSAPEGQPQHF.

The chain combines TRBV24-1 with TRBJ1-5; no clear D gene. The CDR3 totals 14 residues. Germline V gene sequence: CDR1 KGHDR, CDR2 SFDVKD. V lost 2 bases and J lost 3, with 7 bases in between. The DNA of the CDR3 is TGTGCCACCAGTGATTATGGATCCAATCAGCCCCAGCATTTT. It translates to CATSDYGSNQPQHF.

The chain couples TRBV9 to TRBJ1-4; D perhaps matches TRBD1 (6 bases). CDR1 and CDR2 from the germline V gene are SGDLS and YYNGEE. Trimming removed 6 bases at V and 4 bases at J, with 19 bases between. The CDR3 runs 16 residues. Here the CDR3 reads CASTRTPGTLNEKLFF. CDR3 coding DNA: TGTGCCAGCACACGAACCCCCGGGACACTTAATGAAAAACTGTTTTTT.

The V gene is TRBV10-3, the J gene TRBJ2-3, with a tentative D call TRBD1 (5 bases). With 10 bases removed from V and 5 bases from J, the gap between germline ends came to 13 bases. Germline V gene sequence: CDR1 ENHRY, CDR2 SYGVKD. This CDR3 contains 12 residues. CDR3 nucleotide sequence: TGTGCCACCCAGACAGCGAGAGATACGCAGTATTTT. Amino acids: CATQTARDTQYF.

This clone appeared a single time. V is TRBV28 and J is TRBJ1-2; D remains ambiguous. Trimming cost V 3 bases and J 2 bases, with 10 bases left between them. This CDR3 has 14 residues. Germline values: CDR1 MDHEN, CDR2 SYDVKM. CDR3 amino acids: CASSLVAENYGYTF. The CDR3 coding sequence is TGTGCCAGCAGTTTGGTCGCTGAGAACTATGGCTACACCTTC.

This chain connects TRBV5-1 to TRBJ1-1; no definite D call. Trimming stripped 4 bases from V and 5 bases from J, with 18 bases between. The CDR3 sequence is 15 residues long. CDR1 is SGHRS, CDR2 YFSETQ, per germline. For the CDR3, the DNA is TGCGCCAGCAGCCCGGTTCACGTAGGTGGGACTGAAGCTTTCTTT. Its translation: CASSPVHVGGTEAFF.

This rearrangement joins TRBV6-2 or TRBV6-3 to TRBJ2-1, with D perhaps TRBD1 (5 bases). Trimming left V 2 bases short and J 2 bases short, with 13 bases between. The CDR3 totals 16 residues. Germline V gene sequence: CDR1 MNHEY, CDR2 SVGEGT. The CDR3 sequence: CASSYRLGAAYNEQFF. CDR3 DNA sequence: TGTGCCAGCAGTTACCGATTAGGGGCGGCCTACAATGAGCAGTTCTTC.

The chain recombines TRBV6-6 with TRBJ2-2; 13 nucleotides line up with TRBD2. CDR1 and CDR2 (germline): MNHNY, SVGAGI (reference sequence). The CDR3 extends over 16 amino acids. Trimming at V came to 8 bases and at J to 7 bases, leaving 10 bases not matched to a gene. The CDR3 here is CASAKLAGGTHGELFF. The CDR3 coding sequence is TGTGCCAGCGCCAAACTAGCGGGAGGGACGCACGGGGAGCTGTTTTTT.

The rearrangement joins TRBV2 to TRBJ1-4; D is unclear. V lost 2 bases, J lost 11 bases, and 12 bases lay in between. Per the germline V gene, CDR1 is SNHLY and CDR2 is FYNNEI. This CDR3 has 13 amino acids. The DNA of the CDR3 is TGTGCCAGCAGTGAACGGTTTCGAAACAAACTGTTTTTT. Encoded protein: CASSERFRNKLFF.

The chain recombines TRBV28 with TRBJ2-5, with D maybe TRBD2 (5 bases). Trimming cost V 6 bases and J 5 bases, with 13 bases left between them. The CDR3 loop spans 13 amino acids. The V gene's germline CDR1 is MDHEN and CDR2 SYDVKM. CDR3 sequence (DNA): TGTGCCAGCAGCTATGGACCGGGGGAGACCCAGTACTTC. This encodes CASSYGPGETQYF. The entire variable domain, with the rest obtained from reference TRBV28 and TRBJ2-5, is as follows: DVKVTQSSRYLVKRTGEKVFLECVQDMDHENMFWYRQDPGLGLRLIYFSYDVKMKEKGDIPEGYSVSREKKERFSLILESASTNQTSMYLCASSYGPGETQYFGPGTRLLVL.

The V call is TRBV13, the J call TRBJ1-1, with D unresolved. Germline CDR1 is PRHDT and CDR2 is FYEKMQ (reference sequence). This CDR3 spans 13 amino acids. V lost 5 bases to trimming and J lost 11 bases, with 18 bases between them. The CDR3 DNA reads TGTGCCAGCAGCGCCGGACGGGCGGGGTTGGCTTTCTTT. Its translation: CASSAGRAGLAFF.

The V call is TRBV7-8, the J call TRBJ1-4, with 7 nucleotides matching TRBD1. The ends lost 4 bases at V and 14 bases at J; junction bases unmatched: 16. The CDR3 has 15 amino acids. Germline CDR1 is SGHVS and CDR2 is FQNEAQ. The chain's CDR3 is CASSSHRRTGLFLFF. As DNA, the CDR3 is TGTGCCAGCAGCTCTCACCGTCGGACAGGATTGTTCCTGTTTTTT.

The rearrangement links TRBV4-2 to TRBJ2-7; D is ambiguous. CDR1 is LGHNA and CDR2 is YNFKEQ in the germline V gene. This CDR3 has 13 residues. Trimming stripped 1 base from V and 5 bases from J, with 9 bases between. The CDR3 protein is CASSQGSVNEQYF. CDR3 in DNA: TGTGCCAGCAGCCAAGGGTCCGTAAACGAGCAGTACTTC.

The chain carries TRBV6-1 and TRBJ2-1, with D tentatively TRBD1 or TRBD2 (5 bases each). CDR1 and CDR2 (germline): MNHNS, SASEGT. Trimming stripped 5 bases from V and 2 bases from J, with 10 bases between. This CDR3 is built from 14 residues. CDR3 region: CASSKGPAYNEQFF. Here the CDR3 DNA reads TGTGCCAGCAGTAAGGGACCAGCCTACAATGAGCAGTTCTTC.

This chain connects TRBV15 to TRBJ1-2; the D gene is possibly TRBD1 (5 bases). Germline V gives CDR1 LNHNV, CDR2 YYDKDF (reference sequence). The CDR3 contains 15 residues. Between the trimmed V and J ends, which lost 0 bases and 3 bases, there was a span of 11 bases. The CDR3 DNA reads TGTGCCACCAGCAGAGATCGGGGAGGGGACTATGGCTACACCTTC. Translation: CATSRDRGGDYGYTF. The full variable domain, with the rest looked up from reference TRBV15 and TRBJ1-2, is DAMVIQNPRYQVTQFGKPVTLSCSQTLNHNVMYWYQQKSSQAPKLLFHYYDKDFNNEADTPDNFQSRRPNTSFCFLDIRSPGLGDTAMYLCATSRDRGGDYGYTFGSGTRLTVV.